This T cell receptor (beta chain) was identified in a study of graft-versus-host responses after intestinal transplantation. About the research overall: Each recipient received anti-thymocyte globulin induction, then tacrolimus and steroids for about 3 years.

On this clone: Its antigen remains unknown.

The CDR3 length is 13 residues. The ends were cut back, 7 bases at V and 3 bases at J, with 14 bases in the middle. CDR1 is SGHDT and CDR2 is YYEEEE in the germline V gene. Whole-study findings and limits: Recipient marrow showed GvH clones, some seen first in ileum or blood.

This table comes from immunoSEQ multiplex PCR, and its TCRdb copy is limited to in-frame clones, with some not included. The repertoire holds some 36,000 clones, with 94% as singletons. Sequenced here: unstimulated CD4+ T cells sorted from spleen or lymph node cells, sampled before transplant. The chain employs TRBV5-6 and TRBJ2-7, with D unclear. The TCR was taken from a human donor who was the organ donor for an intestinal transplant. Here the CDR3 reads CASGRAGLYEQYF. The CDR3 nucleotides are TGTGCCAGCGGTCGGGCAGGCCTCTACGAGCAGTACTTC.